Given below is one T cell receptor (beta chain) in context. The CDR3 spans 17 residues. Trimming removed 5 bases from V and 4 bases from J; junction bases left unmatched: 10. Germline V CDR1 and CDR2: SQVTM, ANQGSEA. The data derive from a study of blood T cell repertoires in COVID-19. About the study: Sites in the United States, Italy and Spain provided acute and convalescent COVID-19 samples. PBMCs, B-cell-depleted T cells, or T cells provided the cDNA or gDNA that made up the material.

Original processing notes: Amplified reference gene primers provided the basis for estimating nucleated cell counts. Sequencing was performed with immunoSEQ multiplex PCR; in TCRdb, only in-frame clones are kept and a portion is missing. D and trimming come from the DNA, and the V and J calls and clone size come from that table. This sample has 250,000 or so clones, with nearly 85% found just once. The receptor's source is a human donor in a cohort sampled during active COVID-19. The rearrangement links TRBV29-1 to TRBJ2-5; 16 positions match TRBD2. Sequenced input: peripheral blood. The CDR3 nucleotides read TGCAGCGTTATTTACGGGACTAGCGGGGGGGCCGGAGAGACCCAGTACTTC. Protein: CSVIYGTSGGAGETQYF.